Presented here are 5 T cell receptor beta chains from one specimen sequenced in a study of blood T cell repertoires in COVID-19. Data came from immunoSEQ multiplex PCR; TCRdb stores just in-frame clones and leaves some out. The data contain some 46,000 clones, 70% to 90% of them seen just once; the ten biggest clones take up about a third. Sequencing was carried out using peripheral blood. The receptors originated from a woman older than 75 with COVID-19, enrolled during active disease.

This chain joins TRBV2 and TRBJ2-7; the D gene is possibly TRBD1 (6 bases). Trimming left V 7 bases short and J 1 base short, with 8 bases between. Germline V gene data show CDR1 as SNHLY and CDR2 as FYNNEI. The CDR3 runs to 12 residues. The CDR3 sequence: CASTGQSYEQYF. The CDR3 DNA follows: TGTGCCAGCACCGGACAGTCCTACGAGCAGTACTTC.

The chain recombines TRBV6-6 with TRBJ2-7; a possible D gene is TRBD1 (6 bases). The V and J ends lost 2 bases and 2 bases respectively, with 10 bases between them. This CDR3 has 14 amino acids. From germline, CDR1 is MNHNY and CDR2 SVGAGI (reference sequence). The CDR3 bases are TGTGCCAGCAGTTACGGGGACAACCCCTACGAGCAGTACTTC. It is translated as CASSYGDNPYEQYF.

The rearrangement links TRBV19 to TRBJ1-2, with D unresolved. The CDR3 totals 12 residues. Germline V gene sequence: CDR1 LNHDA, CDR2 SQIVND (reference sequence). V shed 10 bases and J shed 4 bases, with 13 bases lying between them. The CDR3 nucleotides read TGTGCCACGAGAACGGCGGGCTATGGCTACACCTTC. This gives the protein CATRTAGYGYTF.

Only one count was recorded for this clone. The chain has TRBV10-3 and TRBJ1-1, with D maybe TRBD1 (5 bases). CDR1 ENHRY and CDR2 SYGVKD come from the germline V gene. The germline V and J ends were trimmed by 0 bases and 1 base, with 6 bases remaining between them. The CDR3 is made up of 14 amino acids. The CDR3 region is CAISESGGNTEAFF. For the CDR3, the DNA is TGTGCCATCAGTGAGTCGGGGGGGAACACTGAAGCTTTCTTT.

This clone showed up just once. The chain employs TRBV2 and TRBJ2-3; TRBD2 matches at 11 bases. The V gene's germline CDR1 is SNHLY and CDR2 FYNNEI. Trimming removed 2 bases from V and 2 bases from J; junction bases left unmatched: 3. This CDR3 is 16 amino acids long. The CDR3 region has the DNA TGTGCCAGCAGTGAACTAGCGGGGGGCTACACAGATACGCAGTATTTT. It is translated as CASSELAGGYTDTQYF.